The T cell receptor (beta chain) under discussion was sequenced for a study of radiotherapy plus CTLA-4 blockade in lung cancer (dated by TCRdb to between 2017 and 2018). With respect to the entire study: Among the enrolled patients, around 19% had an objective response, and about 29% reached disease control. Overall results and qualifications from the work: Increased serum interferon-beta after radiation, together with early dynamic changes in blood T cell clones, were reported to be the strongest predictors of response. After treatment with radiotherapy and ipilimumab, TCR clones that came from tumors expanded in the peripheral blood.

Library creation used the immunoSEQ multiplex PCR assay. As stored in TCRdb, this immuneACCESS dataset retains in-frame rearrangements with V and J assigned. A fraction of the clones does not appear; measured against another copy, unresolved V genes explain less than half of the discrepancy, and the remainder lacks a known reason. This sample is represented by tens of thousands of clones; around 69% of them were singletons. Of the sample, approximately 2.9% is held by the ten largest clones. Only one count was recorded for this clone. Its antigen is unknown. It has no much larger one-base neighbor in the sample; base qualities were not kept. Relative to germline, V is missing 7 bases and J is missing 5 bases, with 2 bases of the junction outside any gene match. Including the terminal cysteine and phenylalanine, the CDR3 comprises 14 residues. Left in the record is the CDR3 DNA by itself, 42 bases read in frame from the first base. The germline V gene encodes CDR1 LNHDA and CDR2 SQIVND (reference sequence).

The study tested focal radiation therapy combined with CTLA-4 blockade (ipilimumab) in patients with chemo-refractory metastatic non-small-cell lung cancer. This TCR was recovered from a human donor with non-small cell lung cancer who had a complete response to radiotherapy plus ipilimumab. Here the sequenced sample was peripheral blood, taken from a patient treated with radiotherapy plus ipilimumab. Rearrangement joined TRBV19 to TRBJ2-2; TRBD1 lines up with 12 middle nucleotides. The DNA is as follows: TGTGCCAGTAAGGGACAGGGGGCGACCGGGGAGCTGTTTTTT. This codes for CASKGQGATGELFF.